The 27 T cell receptor beta chains below were found in one sample sequenced in a study of T cells in narcolepsy. Produced via immunoSEQ multiplex PCR; TCRdb's table is partial and in-frame only. The repertoire holds about 30,000 clones, with about four fifths as singletons. The sequenced sample was CD45RA- memory CD4+ T cells from PBMCs. These receptors came from a human donor with narcolepsy.

The genes are TRBV6-1 and TRBJ2-1; TRBD1 aligns across 9 bases. CDR3 length: 15 amino acids. The V and J ends lost 7 bases and 6 bases, in that order; junction bases with no gene match: 10. CDR1 is MNHNS and CDR2 is SASEGT in the germline V gene. The CDR3 region is CASTRFGQGINEQFF. The CDR3 coding sequence is TGTGCCAGCACTAGATTCGGACAGGGGATCAATGAGCAGTTCTTC.

The J gene is TRBJ2-7, the V gene TRBV6-1; TRBD2 matches 8 bases. The CDR3 loop spans 15 amino acids. CDR1 is MNHNS, CDR2 SASEGT, per germline. J was trimmed by 8 bases and V by 6 bases; bases with no gene match: 15. For the CDR3, the DNA is TGTGCCAGCAGCCCCCCTGGCAACGCGGGGGGACAGCAGTACTTC. It specifies CASSPPGNAGGQQYF.

The rearrangement joins TRBV5-1 to TRBJ2-5; 8 nucleotides match TRBD2. The CDR3 consists of 15 residues. J was trimmed by 3 bases and V by 4 bases; bases with no gene match: 8. CDR1 is SGHRS and CDR2 is YFSETQ in the germline V gene. The CDR3 spells CASSPGGRGEETQYF. For the CDR3, the DNA is TGCGCCAGCAGCCCGGGCGGGCGGGGGGAAGAGACCCAGTACTTC.

V gene TRBV2 combines with J gene TRBJ2-1, with D perhaps matching TRBD1 or TRBD2 (6 bases each). Trimming shortened V by 7 bases and J by 2 bases, and 15 bases separated the two germline ends. The CDR3 is made up of 15 amino acids. Germline CDR1 reads SNHLY; CDR2 reads FYNNEI. The CDR3 region has the DNA TGTGCCAGCATTTGGGGGCGGGGACCCTACAATGAGCAGTTCTTC. Its protein product is CASIWGRGPYNEQFF.

V gene TRBV7-2 combines with J gene TRBJ1-1; D is unresolved. Germline V lookup: CDR1 SGHTA, CDR2 FQGNSA. This CDR3 spans 14 amino acids. V lost 3 bases, J lost 5 bases, and 13 bases lay in between. The CDR3 region has the DNA TGTGCCAGCAGCTTTTCTTCTCGGGGTACTGAAGCTTTCTTT. Protein sequence: CASSFSSRGTEAFF.

This rearrangement joins TRBV5-1 to TRBJ2-5; a weak D match, TRBD2 (6 bases). The end of the DNA fits TRBJ2-7 better, so the J call may be wrong. The CDR3 sequence is 14 residues long. In germline, CDR1 is SGHRS, CDR2 YFSETQ. The CDR3 here is CASSPTSSVYEQYF. CDR3 coding DNA: TGCGCCAGCAGCCCCACTAGCAGCGTGTACGAGCAGTACTTC.

The chain has TRBV12-1 and TRBJ1-1. TRBV12-1 is listed as a pseudogene. This CDR3 comprises 14 residues. In DNA, the CDR3 is TGTGCCAGCAGCCATCCCGGTTCGGTGGCTGAAGCTTTCTTT. Its translation: CASSHPGSVAEAFF.

CDR3 protein: CASSPAAGPQRNEQFF. CDR3 nucleotide sequence: TGTGCCAGCAGCCCCGCAGCGGGGCCCCAGAGAAATGAGCAGTTCTTC. The chain is built from TRBV5-6 and TRBJ2-1; TRBD2 matches at 7 bases. This CDR3 has 16 amino acids. The germline CDR1 and CDR2 sequences are SGHDT and YYEEEE. V lost 4 bases and J lost 7; bases outside the gene matches: 14.

The CDR3 here is CASSLVPSHETQYF. The CDR3 DNA reads TGTGCCAGCAGCTTAGTCCCCTCTCACGAGACCCAGTACTTC. The chain couples TRBV7-9 to TRBJ2-5, with unresolved D. V gave up 1 base and J gave up 5 bases, with 11 bases separating them. CDR1 is SEHNR and CDR2 is FQNEAQ in the germline V gene (reference sequence). The CDR3 has 14 residues.

The chain links TRBV5-1 to TRBJ2-2; D tentatively fits TRBD1 or TRBD2 (5 bases each). The V end lost 1 base, the J end lost 1 base, and 8 bases lay between the germline ends. This CDR3 region has 15 residues. The germline V gene encodes CDR1 SGHRS and CDR2 YFSETQ. The CDR3 region has the DNA TGCGCCAGCAGCTTGTCTGGGGGGAACACCGGGGAGCTGTTTTTT. Translated, it gives CASSLSGGNTGELFF. Full variable domain (rest looked up from reference TRBV5-1 and TRBJ2-2): KAGVTQTPRYLIKTRGQQVTLSCSPISGHRSVSWYQQTPGQGLQFLFEYFSETQRNKGNFPGRFSGRQFSNSRSEMNVSTLELGDSALYLCASSLSGGNTGELFFGEGSRLTVL.

CDR3 protein: CASSYPGLGKETQYF. In DNA form, the CDR3 reads TGTGCCAGCAGTTACCCAGGGTTGGGGAAAGAGACCCAGTACTTC. The genes are TRBV6-6 and TRBJ2-5; D is possibly TRBD1 (5 bases). Per germline, CDR1 MNHNY and CDR2 SVGAGI (reference sequence). This CDR3 is built from 15 residues. V lost 2 bases and J lost 3, with 13 bases in between.

This clone was seen just once. This chain joins TRBV19 and TRBJ1-3; TRBD1 is a possible D gene (5 bases). This CDR3 has 19 residues. Trimming cost V 7 bases and J 0 bases, with 25 bases left between them. Germline V CDR1 and CDR2: LNHDA, SQIVND (reference sequence). CDR3 in amino acids: CASNSLHDSTQYSGNTIYF. The CDR3 nucleotides are TGTGCCAGTAACTCTCTCCATGACAGCACGCAGTACTCTGGAAACACCATATATTTT.

This chain joins TRBV7-3 and TRBJ2-3; 8 bases agree with TRBD2. V lost 4 bases and J lost 2; bases outside the gene matches: 8. Germline assignment: CDR1 SGHTA and CDR2 FQGTGA. The CDR3 is 16 amino acids. The CDR3 loop reads CASSSSAGDPTDTQYF. The CDR3 bases are TGTGCCAGCAGCTCCTCAGCGGGGGACCCCACAGATACGCAGTATTTT.

This rearrangement joins TRBV12-5 to TRBJ2-1, with D maybe TRBD2 (5 bases). CDR3 length: 13 amino acids. The V and J ends lost 0 bases and 10 bases respectively, with 10 bases between them. The germline V gene has CDR1 LGHNT and CDR2 FRNRAP. The CDR3 DNA is TGTGCTAGTGGTTTGGTACCTAGCTTGGAGCAGTTCTTC. The encoded protein is CASGLVPSLEQFF.

V is TRBV9 and J is TRBJ1-1, with TRBD1 as a possible D gene (5 bases). Germline V gene lookup returns CDR1 SGDLS and CDR2 YYNGEE. Trimming pared 0 bases from V and 0 bases from J, leaving 9 bases between. This CDR3 is built from 15 residues. As DNA, the CDR3 is TGTGCCAGCAGCGTAGCTACAGGAATGAACACTGAAGCTTTCTTT. It translates to CASSVATGMNTEAFF.

For the CDR3, the DNA is TGTGCCAGCAGCCAAGGCCTAGGGTCGGGTAGTAATGAGCAGTTCTTC. This translates into CASSQGLGSGSNEQFF. The J gene is TRBJ2-1, the V gene TRBV14; D unclear. Germline V CDR1 and CDR2: SGHDN, FVKESK. This CDR3 comprises 16 residues. V lost 1 base and J 7 bases, leaving 17 bases between the germline ends. Full variable domain (remainder filled in from reference TRBV14 and TRBJ2-1): EAGVTQFPSHSVIEKGQTVTLRCDPISGHDNLYWYRRVMGKEIKFLLHFVKESKQDESGMPNNRFLAERTGGTYSTLKVQPAELEDSGVYFCASSQGLGSGSNEQFFGPGTRLTVL.

The chain combines TRBV5-6 with TRBJ2-1; TRBD1 agrees at 8 bases. Germline V gene sequence: CDR1 SGHDT, CDR2 YYEEEE. The CDR3 length is 16 residues. V lost 4 bases to trimming and J lost 1 base; unmatched junction nucleotides: 7. Here the CDR3 reads CASSTRTGLSYNEQFF. The CDR3 DNA is TGTGCCAGCAGCACGAGGACAGGGTTATCCTACAATGAGCAGTTCTTC.

CDR3 loop: CASSPSGYSYEQYF. The DNA for the CDR3 is TGTGCCAGCAGCCCATCGGGCTACTCCTACGAGCAGTACTTC. The V call is TRBV7-2, the J call TRBJ2-7, with D unresolved. The CDR3 is made up of 14 amino acids. Germline V lookup: CDR1 SGHTA, CDR2 FQGNSA. The V end lost 5 bases, the J end lost 0 bases, and 11 bases lay between the germline ends.

This chain joins TRBV5-4 and TRBJ2-6; TRBD1 agrees at 7 bases. There are 17 residues in the CDR3. With 4 bases clipped from V and 3 bases from J, the junction kept 10 bases outside the gene matches. Germline V gene lookup returns CDR1 SGHNT and CDR2 YYREEE (reference sequence). The CDR3 DNA reads TGTGCCAGCAGCCTACCGACAGGGAATGTTGGGGCCAACGTCCTGACTTTC. It translates to CASSLPTGNVGANVLTF.

The chain employs TRBV7-9 and TRBJ2-1; 8 nucleotides agree with TRBD2. The CDR3 is 15 residues long. V lost 4 bases and J lost 7; bases outside the gene matches: 9. CDR1 and CDR2 (germline): SEHNR, FQNEAQ (reference sequence). This chain's CDR3 is CASSSGGGTLNEQFF. In DNA, the CDR3 is TGTGCCAGCAGCTCGGGCGGGGGGACCTTGAATGAGCAGTTCTTC.

This clone appeared once. The chain couples TRBV5-1 to TRBJ2-3; no reliable D call. Germline V gives CDR1 SGHRS, CDR2 YFSETQ. V lost 4 bases, J lost 4 bases, and 13 bases lay in between. This CDR3 is 14 amino acids long. The CDR3 spells CASSEGPPADTQYF. As DNA, the CDR3 is TGCGCCAGCAGCGAAGGACCGCCGGCAGATACGCAGTATTTT.

The V gene is TRBV29-1, the J gene TRBJ2-5; D gene uncertain. The germline V gene has CDR1 SQVTM and CDR2 ANQGSEA. Trimming took off 7 bases at V and 4 bases at J, with 22 bases between the two ends. The CDR3 is made up of 15 amino acids. The DNA for the CDR3 is TGCAGCGCCCGAGGATCCCCTGCCAGACCAGAGACCCAGTACTTC. The encoded protein is CSARGSPARPETQYF.

The J gene is TRBJ1-1, the V gene TRBV7-2; 8 bases fit TRBD1. The CDR3 is made up of 15 amino acids. Unmatched junction bases numbered 7, after V lost 6 bases and J lost 1 base. CDR1 and CDR2 (germline): SGHTA, FQGNSA. The CDR3 protein is CASSFAGGTNTEAFF. The CDR3 bases are TGTGCCAGCAGTTTTGCAGGGGGCACGAACACTGAAGCTTTCTTT. Variable domain in full (rest from reference TRBV7-2 and TRBJ1-1): GAGVSQSPSNKVTEKGKDVELRCDPISGHTALYWYRQSLGQGLEFLIYFQGNSAPDKSGLPSDRFSAERTGGSVSTLTIQRTQQEDSAVYLCASSFAGGTNTEAFFGQGTRLTVV.

The chain couples TRBV4-3 to TRBJ1-2; D call uncertain. Trimming stripped 0 bases from V and 8 bases from J, with 10 bases between. Germline CDR1 reads LGHNA; CDR2 reads YSLEER. This CDR3 comprises 13 residues. The CDR3 DNA follows: TGCGCCAGCAGCCAAGATCACACCTACGGCTACACCTTC. Its translation is CASSQDHTYGYTF.

The rearrangement links TRBV11-3 to TRBJ1-1; D is unresolved. CDR3 length equals 15 residues. The V gene's germline CDR1 is SGHNT and CDR2 YENEEA. V was trimmed by 4 bases and J by 1 base, leaving 13 bases between them. The CDR3 loop reads CASSSRKAGNTEAFF. The CDR3 DNA follows: TGTGCCAGCAGCTCAAGAAAGGCGGGGAACACTGAAGCTTTCTTT.

The gene calls are TRBV27 and TRBJ2-3, with 8 bases fitting TRBD2. CDR1 and CDR2 from the germline V gene are MNHEY and SMNVEV (reference sequence). The CDR3 is 15 residues long. Trimming took 5 bases from V and 6 from J; bases not matched to a gene: 10. CDR3 nucleotide sequence: TGTGCCAGCAGTCTAGGACTAGCCCTGACGGATACGCAGTATTTT. Translated, it gives CASSLGLALTDTQYF.

The CDR3, as DNA: TGTGCCAGCAAGCTGGGACATTTCTCCTACGAGCAGTACTTC. Protein product: CASKLGHFSYEQYF. The chain joins TRBV2 to TRBJ2-7; possibly TRBD1 for D (6 bases). The germline CDR1 and CDR2 sequences are SNHLY and FYNNEI. CDR3 size: 14 residues. V shed 7 bases and J shed 0 bases, with 13 bases lying between them.